Following are 17 T cell receptor beta chains from one sample sequenced in a study of T-cell memory formation after mild COVID-19. TCRdb processed the 5' RACE reads anew with MiXCR; each CDR3 protein has one entry. The sample consists of 100,000 or so distinct CDR3 sequences, approximately 10% of them appearing once. The sample consisted of PBMCs or a T cell subset sorted from them (not recorded which). The receptors originated from a man aged 18 to 30 who had mild COVID-19 (a few samples of this study predate the infection). Cell type and time point are not known.

This clonotype was seen only a few times. This chain connects TRBV10-3 to TRBJ1-1; D is unresolved. The CDR3 has 12 residues. Trimming left V 6 bases short and J 1 base short, with 6 bases between. Germline CDR1 and CDR2: ENHRY and SYGVKD. This CDR3 reads CAIRGPNTEAFF. DNA for the CDR3: TGTGCCATCAGGGGCCCGAACACTGAAGCTTTCTTT.

This chain connects TRBV7-3 to TRBJ2-3, with D unclear. CDR1 is SGHTA and CDR2 is FQGTGA in the germline V gene. V lost 3 bases to trimming and J lost 6 bases, with 16 bases between them. The CDR3 is 15 residues long. The DNA of the CDR3 is TGTGCCAGCAGCTTGAGGTTGGCGCCGCGGGATACGCAGTATTTT. Its protein is CASSLRLAPRDTQYF.

The chain joins TRBV28 to TRBJ1-1, with D maybe TRBD1 (5 bases). The CDR3 spans 13 residues. V was cut by 3 bases and J by 4 bases, with 9 bases left in between. Per germline, CDR1 MDHEN and CDR2 SYDVKM. CDR3 in DNA: TGTGCCAGCAGTTTCCGAAGGGGCACTGAAGCTTTCTTT. It yields the protein CASSFRRGTEAFF. The entire variable domain, with the rest obtained from reference TRBV28 and TRBJ1-1, is as follows: DVKVTQSSRYLVKRTGEKVFLECVQDMDHENMFWYRQDPGLGLRLIYFSYDVKMKEKGDIPEGYSVSREKKERFSLILESASTNQTSMYLCASSFRRGTEAFFGQGTRLTVV.

V and J are TRBV4-3 and TRBJ1-2; TRBD1 might be the D (5 bases). The germline V gene encodes CDR1 LGHNA and CDR2 YSLEER. Trimming took 1 base from V and 6 from J, leaving 9 bases between them. The length of the CDR3 is 13 residues. CDR3 protein: CASSQGWGDGYTF. The CDR3 region has the DNA TGCGCCAGCAGCCAAGGTTGGGGGGATGGCTACACCTTC.

This chain uses TRBV12-5 with TRBJ2-1; D remains unclear. With 2 bases removed from V and 1 base from J, the gap between germline ends came to 12 bases. The CDR3 is made up of 16 amino acids. CDR1 is LGHNT, CDR2 FRNRAP, per germline. CDR3 in DNA: TGTGCTAGTGGTTTGATCCGGGTGGTTTCCTACAATGAGCAGTTCTTC. This codes for CASGLIRVVSYNEQFF.

This clonotype was counted only a few times. DNA for the CDR3: TGTGCCAGCAGCCTTGTGGGGGCAACCTACGAGCAGTACTTC. Amino acid sequence: CASSLVGATYEQYF. V usage is TRBV7-9 and J usage is TRBJ2-7; D possibly corresponds to TRBD1 (6 bases). The CDR3 runs 14 residues. The V gene's germline CDR1 is SEHNR and CDR2 FQNEAQ (reference sequence). V dropped 5 bases and J dropped 2 bases, with 13 bases sitting between them.

This clonotype has ten or more counts. V usage is TRBV27 and J usage is TRBJ2-1; 7 bases align to TRBD2. The CDR3 contains 13 residues. The ends lost 2 bases at V and 7 bases at J; junction bases unmatched: 2. Germline CDR1 and CDR2: MNHEY and SMNVEV (reference sequence). The CDR3 loop is CASSLGGGNEQFF. In nucleotides, the CDR3 is TGTGCCAGCAGTTTAGGCGGGGGTAATGAGCAGTTCTTC.

The V gene is TRBV7-6, the J gene TRBJ2-2; 7 bases align to TRBD1. Losses at the gene ends were 3 bases for V and 0 bases for J; bases not matched to a gene: 10. CDR3 length: 18 amino acids. The germline CDR1 and CDR2 sequences are SGHVS and FNYEAQ. The CDR3 DNA is TGTGCCAGCAGCTTTCTAAAGGGGGCCCACGCGAACACCGGGGAGCTGTTTTTT. Its protein is CASSFLKGAHANTGELFF. Looking up the rest from reference TRBV7-6 and TRBJ2-2 gives the full variable domain: GAGVSQSPRYKVTKRGQDVALRCDPISGHVSLYWYRQALGQGPEFLTYFNYEAQQDKSGLPNDRFSAERPEGSISTLTIQRTEQRDSAMYRCASSFLKGAHANTGELFFGEGSRLTVL.

Ten or more counts support this clonotype. The chain combines TRBV12-3 or TRBV12-4 with TRBJ2-3; D might be TRBD2 (6 bases). The CDR3 extends over 14 amino acids. Trimming removed 3 bases at V and 4 bases at J, with 11 bases between. The CDR3 here is CASSLRTMPDTQYF. The CDR3 DNA is TGTGCCAGCAGTTTGCGGACTATGCCAGATACGCAGTATTTT.

The table lists this clonotype with a few counts. The J gene is TRBJ2-5, the V gene TRBV15; weak D call: TRBD2 (6 bases). Trimming shortened V by 5 bases and J by 2 bases, and 12 bases separated the two germline ends. Germline V gives CDR1 LNHNV, CDR2 YYDKDF (reference sequence). The CDR3 runs 14 residues. The CDR3 DNA follows: TGTGCCACCAGCGGGAGGAGCGGACAAGAGACCCAGTACTTC. It yields the protein CATSGRSGQETQYF.

This chain uses TRBV4-1 with TRBJ2-3; TRBD2 matches 9 bases. Losses at the gene ends were 1 base for V and 5 bases for J; bases not matched to a gene: 7. This CDR3 is built from 16 residues. CDR1 is MGHRA, CDR2 YSYEKL, per germline. For the CDR3, the DNA is TGCGCCAGCAGCCAAGGACTAGCGGAGGCCGGAGATACGCAGTATTTT. It yields the protein CASSQGLAEAGDTQYF.

The table lists this clonotype with many counts. CDR3 coding DNA: TGTGCCTGGAAAGCCCCGGACGACTACAATGAGCAGTTCTTC. It codes for CAWKAPDDYNEQFF. The genes are TRBV30 and TRBJ2-1, with D uncertain. The CDR3 is 14 amino acids. The ends were cut back, 4 bases at V and 3 bases at J, with 13 bases in the middle. CDR1 GTSNPN and CDR2 SVGIG come from the germline V gene (reference sequence).

This clonotype was seen a few times. The J gene is TRBJ1-3, the V gene TRBV7-2; 7 bases align to TRBD1. V dropped 5 bases and J dropped 0; count of bases not matched to a gene: 13. This CDR3 region has 18 residues. In germline, CDR1 is SGHTA, CDR2 FQGNSA. The CDR3 DNA reads TGTGCCAGCAGCCCCTGGACAGGCCAATGGAGCTCTGGAAACACCATATATTTT. Encoded protein: CASSPWTGQWSSGNTIYF.

DNA of the CDR3: TGTGCCAGCAGCGTAGAGCGGGGGCCCAACACCGGGGAGCTGTTTTTT. This encodes CASSVERGPNTGELFF. This sequence joins TRBV9 and TRBJ2-2; TRBD2 aligns across 8 bases. The junction had 3 bases not matched to a gene; V was cut back by 0 bases and J by 2 bases. The CDR3 length is 16 residues. The V gene's germline CDR1 is SGDLS and CDR2 YYNGEE.

The gene calls are TRBV4-1 and TRBJ1-6; possible D gene TRBD1, 6 bases. The germline V gene encodes CDR1 MGHRA and CDR2 YSYEKL. Trimming shortened V by 2 bases and J by 8 bases, and 16 bases separated the two germline ends. CDR3 length: 16 residues. CDR3 protein: CASSQLGQTSDSPLHF. The CDR3, as DNA: TGCGCCAGCAGCCAACTGGGACAAACCTCGGATTCACCCCTCCACTTT.

At least ten counts were recorded for this clonotype. The chain has TRBV27 and TRBJ1-3; no clear D gene. V was shortened by 6 bases and J by 0 bases, with 9 bases between the two germline ends. CDR1 and CDR2 (germline): MNHEY, SMNVEV (reference sequence). The CDR3 sequence is 14 residues long. CDR3 coding DNA: TGTGCCAGCAGATCGGGCAGCTCTGGAAACACCATATATTTT. This codes for CASRSGSSGNTIYF.

V and J are TRBV27 and TRBJ2-3; 8 positions match TRBD2. The CDR3 extends over 15 amino acids. Germline CDR1 and CDR2: MNHEY and SMNVEV (reference sequence). Trimming cost V 5 bases and J 4 bases; bases outside gene matches: 8. The CDR3 region is CASSKRGGHSDTQYF. DNA for the CDR3: TGTGCCAGCAGTAAACGGGGGGGCCATTCAGATACGCAGTATTTT.